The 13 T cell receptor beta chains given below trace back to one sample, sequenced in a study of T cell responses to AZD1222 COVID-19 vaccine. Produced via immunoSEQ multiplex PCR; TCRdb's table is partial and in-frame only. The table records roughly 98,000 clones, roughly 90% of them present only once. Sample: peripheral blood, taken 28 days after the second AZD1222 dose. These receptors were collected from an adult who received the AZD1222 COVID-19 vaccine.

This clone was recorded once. The CDR3 nucleotides are TGTGCCAGCAGCTTGTCAGGGGGAAGCAATGAGCAGTTCTTC. Amino acids: CASSLSGGSNEQFF. The gene calls are TRBV7-9 and TRBJ2-1; 7 nucleotides line up with TRBD1. The CDR3 has 14 residues. The junction had 5 bases not matched to a gene; V was cut back by 3 bases and J by 6 bases. CDR1 SEHNR and CDR2 FQNEAQ come from the germline V gene (reference sequence).

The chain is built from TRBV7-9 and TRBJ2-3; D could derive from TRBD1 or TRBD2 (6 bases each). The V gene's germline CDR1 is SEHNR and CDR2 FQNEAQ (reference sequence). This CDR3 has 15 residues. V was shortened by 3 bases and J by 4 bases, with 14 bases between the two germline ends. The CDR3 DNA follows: TGTGCCAGCAGCTTTCGGGGGCGCCCAGCAGATACGCAGTATTTT. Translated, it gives CASSFRGRPADTQYF.

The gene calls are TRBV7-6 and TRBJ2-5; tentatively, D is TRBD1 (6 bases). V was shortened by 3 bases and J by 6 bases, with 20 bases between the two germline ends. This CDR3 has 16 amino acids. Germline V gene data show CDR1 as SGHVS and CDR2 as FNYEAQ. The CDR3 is CASSFRGDRTAQTQYF. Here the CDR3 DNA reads TGTGCCAGCAGCTTCAGGGGTGACAGGACGGCGCAGACCCAGTACTTC.

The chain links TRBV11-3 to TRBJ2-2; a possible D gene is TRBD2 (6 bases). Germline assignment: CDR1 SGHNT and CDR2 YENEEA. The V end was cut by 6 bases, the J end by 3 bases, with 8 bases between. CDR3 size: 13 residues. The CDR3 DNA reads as TGTGCCAGCAGGGAGGGGTACACCGGGGAGCTGTTTTTT. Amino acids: CASREGYTGELFF.

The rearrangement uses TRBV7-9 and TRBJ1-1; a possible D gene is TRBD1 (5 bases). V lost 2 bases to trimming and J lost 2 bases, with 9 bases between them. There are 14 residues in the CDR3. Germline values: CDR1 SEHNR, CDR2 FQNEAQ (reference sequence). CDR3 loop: CASSLKDINTEAFF. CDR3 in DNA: TGTGCCAGCAGCTTAAAGGACATTAACACTGAAGCTTTCTTT.

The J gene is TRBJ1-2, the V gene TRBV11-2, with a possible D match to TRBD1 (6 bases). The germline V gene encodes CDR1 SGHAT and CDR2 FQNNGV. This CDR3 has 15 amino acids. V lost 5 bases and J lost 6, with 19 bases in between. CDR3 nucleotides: TGTGCCAGCAGCCCGAGGTACCAGGGGCTCGATGGCTACACCTTC. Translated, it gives CASSPRYQGLDGYTF.

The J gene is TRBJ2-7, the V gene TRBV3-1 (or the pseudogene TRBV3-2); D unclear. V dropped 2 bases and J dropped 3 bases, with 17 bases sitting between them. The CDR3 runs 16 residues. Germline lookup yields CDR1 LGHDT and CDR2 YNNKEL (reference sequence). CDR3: CASSQNAGMGNYEQYF. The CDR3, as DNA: TGTGCCAGCAGCCAAAATGCCGGAATGGGCAACTACGAGCAGTACTTC.

As DNA, the CDR3 is TGCAGCGTTGAGAGCCACAAACAGGGTAGCACAGATACGCAGTATTTT. Translation gives CSVESHKQGSTDTQYF. The chain carries TRBV29-1 and TRBJ2-3, with D tentatively TRBD1 (6 bases). The CDR3 sequence is 16 residues long. Germline assignment: CDR1 SQVTM and CDR2 ANQGSEA. Deletions cut 3 bases from V and 0 bases from J, with 16 bases between.

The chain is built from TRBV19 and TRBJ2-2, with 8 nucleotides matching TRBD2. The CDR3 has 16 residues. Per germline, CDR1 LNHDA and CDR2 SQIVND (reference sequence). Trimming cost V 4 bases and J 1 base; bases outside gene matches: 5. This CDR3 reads CASSTLAGGNTGELFF. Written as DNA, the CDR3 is TGTGCCAGTAGTACTCTTGCGGGGGGGAACACCGGGGAGCTGTTTTTT.

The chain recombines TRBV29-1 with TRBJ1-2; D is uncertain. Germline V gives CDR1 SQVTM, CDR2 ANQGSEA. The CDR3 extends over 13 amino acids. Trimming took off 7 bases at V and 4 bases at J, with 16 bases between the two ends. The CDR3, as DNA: TGCAGCGCCTTACAATTTGCTGGCTATGGCTACACCTTC. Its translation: CSALQFAGYGYTF.

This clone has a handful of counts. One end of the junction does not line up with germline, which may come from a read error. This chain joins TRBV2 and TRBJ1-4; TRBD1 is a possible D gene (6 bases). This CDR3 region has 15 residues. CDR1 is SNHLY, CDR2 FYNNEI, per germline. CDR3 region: CASSAQGPFNGKLFF. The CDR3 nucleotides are TGTGCCAGCAGTGCTCAGGGGCCCTTTAATGGAAAACTGTTTTTT.

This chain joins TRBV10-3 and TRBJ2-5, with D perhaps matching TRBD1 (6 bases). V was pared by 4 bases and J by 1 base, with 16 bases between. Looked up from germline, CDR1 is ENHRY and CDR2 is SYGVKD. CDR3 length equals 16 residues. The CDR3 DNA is TGTGCCATCAGTGGAAAACAGGGCGCGACCCAAGAGACCCAGTACTTC. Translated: CAISGKQGATQETQYF.

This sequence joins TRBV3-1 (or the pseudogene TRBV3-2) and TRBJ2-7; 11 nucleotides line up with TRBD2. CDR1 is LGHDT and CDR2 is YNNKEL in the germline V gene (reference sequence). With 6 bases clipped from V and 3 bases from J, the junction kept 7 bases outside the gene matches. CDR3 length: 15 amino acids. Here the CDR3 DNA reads TGTGCCAGCAGTCCAGGACTAGCGGGTATCTACGAGCAGTACTTC. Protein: CASSPGLAGIYEQYF.